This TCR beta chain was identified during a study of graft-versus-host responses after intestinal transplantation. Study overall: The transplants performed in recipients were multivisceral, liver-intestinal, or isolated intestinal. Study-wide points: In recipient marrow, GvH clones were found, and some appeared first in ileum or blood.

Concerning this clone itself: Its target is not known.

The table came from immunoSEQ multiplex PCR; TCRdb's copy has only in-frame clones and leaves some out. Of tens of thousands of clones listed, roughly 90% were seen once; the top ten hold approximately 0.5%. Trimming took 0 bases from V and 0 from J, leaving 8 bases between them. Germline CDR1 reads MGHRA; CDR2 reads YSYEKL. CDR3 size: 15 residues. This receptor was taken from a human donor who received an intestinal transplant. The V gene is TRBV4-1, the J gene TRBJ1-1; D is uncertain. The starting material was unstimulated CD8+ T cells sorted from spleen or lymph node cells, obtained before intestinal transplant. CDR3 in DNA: TGCGCCAGCAGCCAAGAGGGAGCTATGAACACTGAAGCTTTCTTT. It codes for CASSQEGAMNTEAFF.